The clone carrying this T cell receptor beta chain has just one count. The CDR3 is 19 residues long. These data come from a study of T cell changes during pregnancy in multiple sclerosis. Method: immunoSEQ multiplex PCR; TCRdb's copy keeps in-frame clones and lacks some. Of around 70,000 clones listed, approximately 91% are singletons. This receptor was taken from a female donor with multiple sclerosis, enrolled in a pregnancy study. The sample in question was CD4+ T cells from peripheral blood mononuclear cells, obtained after pregnancy. The chain employs TRBV21-1 and TRBJ2-2; TRBD2 reflects the table's D call only, with no check against the DNA. TRBV21-1 is a documented pseudogene. The CDR3 is CASSSRPRTSGRDTGELFF. Here the CDR3 DNA reads TGTGCCAGCAGCTCTCGCCCCCGGACTAGCGGGAGGGACACCGGGGAGCTGTTTTTT.